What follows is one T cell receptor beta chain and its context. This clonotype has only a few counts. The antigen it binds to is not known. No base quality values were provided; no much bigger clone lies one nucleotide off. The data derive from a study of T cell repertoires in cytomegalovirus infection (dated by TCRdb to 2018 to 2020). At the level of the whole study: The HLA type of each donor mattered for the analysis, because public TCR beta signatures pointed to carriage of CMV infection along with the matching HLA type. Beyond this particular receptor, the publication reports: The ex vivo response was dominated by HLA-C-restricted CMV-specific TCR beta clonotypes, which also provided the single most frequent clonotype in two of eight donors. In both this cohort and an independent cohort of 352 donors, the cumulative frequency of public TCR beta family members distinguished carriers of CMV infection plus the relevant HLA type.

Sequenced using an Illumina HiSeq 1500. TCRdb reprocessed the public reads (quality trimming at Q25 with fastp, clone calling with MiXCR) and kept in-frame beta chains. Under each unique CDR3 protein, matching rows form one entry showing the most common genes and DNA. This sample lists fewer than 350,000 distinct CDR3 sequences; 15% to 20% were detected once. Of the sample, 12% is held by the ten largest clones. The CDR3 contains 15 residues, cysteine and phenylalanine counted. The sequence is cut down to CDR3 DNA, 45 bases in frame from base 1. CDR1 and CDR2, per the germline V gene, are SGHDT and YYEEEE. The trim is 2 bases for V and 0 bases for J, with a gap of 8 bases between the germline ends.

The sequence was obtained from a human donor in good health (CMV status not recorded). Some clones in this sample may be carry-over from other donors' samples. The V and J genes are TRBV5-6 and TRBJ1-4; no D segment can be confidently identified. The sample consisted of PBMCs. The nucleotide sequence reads TGTGCCAGCAGCTTTTCTTTTGCAACTAATGAAAAACTGTTTTTT. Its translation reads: CASSFSFATNEKLFF.